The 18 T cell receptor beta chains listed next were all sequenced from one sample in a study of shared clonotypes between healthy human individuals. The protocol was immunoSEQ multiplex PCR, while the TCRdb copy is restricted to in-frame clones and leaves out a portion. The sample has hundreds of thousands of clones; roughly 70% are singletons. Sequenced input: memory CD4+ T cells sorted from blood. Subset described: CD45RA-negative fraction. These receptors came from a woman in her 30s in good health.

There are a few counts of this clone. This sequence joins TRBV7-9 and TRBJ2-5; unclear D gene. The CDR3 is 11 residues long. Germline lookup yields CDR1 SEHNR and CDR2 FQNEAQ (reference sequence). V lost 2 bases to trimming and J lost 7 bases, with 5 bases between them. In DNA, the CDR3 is TGTGCCAGCAGCTTATTCGGGACCCAGTACTTC. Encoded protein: CASSLFGTQYF.

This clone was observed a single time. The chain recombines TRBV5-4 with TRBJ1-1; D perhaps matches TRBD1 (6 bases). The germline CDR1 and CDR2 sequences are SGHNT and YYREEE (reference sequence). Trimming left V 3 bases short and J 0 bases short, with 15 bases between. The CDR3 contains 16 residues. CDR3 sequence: CASSSGSGGVNTEAFF. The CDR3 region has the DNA TGTGCCAGCAGCTCAGGCAGTGGGGGCGTGAACACTGAAGCTTTCTTT.

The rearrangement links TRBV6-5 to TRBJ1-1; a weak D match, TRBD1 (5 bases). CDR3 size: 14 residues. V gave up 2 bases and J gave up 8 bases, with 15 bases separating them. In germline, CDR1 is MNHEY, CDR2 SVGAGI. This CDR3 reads CASSYGGDPWEAFF. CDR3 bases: TGTGCCAGCAGTTACGGGGGGGATCCGTGGGAAGCTTTCTTT.

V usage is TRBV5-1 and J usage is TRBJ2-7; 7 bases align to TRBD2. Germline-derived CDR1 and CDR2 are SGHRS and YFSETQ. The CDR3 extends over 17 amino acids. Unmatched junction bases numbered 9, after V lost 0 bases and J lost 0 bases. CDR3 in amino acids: CASSLGLAATFSYEQYF. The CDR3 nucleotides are TGCGCCAGCAGCTTGGGGCTAGCGGCCACCTTCTCCTACGAGCAGTACTTC. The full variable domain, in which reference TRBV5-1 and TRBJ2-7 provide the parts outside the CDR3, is KAGVTQTPRYLIKTRGQQVTLSCSPISGHRSVSWYQQTPGQGLQFLFEYFSETQRNKGNFPGRFSGRQFSNSRSEMNVSTLELGDSALYLCASSLGLAATFSYEQYFGPGTRLTVT.

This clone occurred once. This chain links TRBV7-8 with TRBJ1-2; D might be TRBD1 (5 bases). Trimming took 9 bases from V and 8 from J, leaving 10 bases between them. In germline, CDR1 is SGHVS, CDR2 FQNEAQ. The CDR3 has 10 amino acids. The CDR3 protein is CASAGTGYTF. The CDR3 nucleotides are TGTGCCAGTGCAGGGACCGGCTACACCTTC.

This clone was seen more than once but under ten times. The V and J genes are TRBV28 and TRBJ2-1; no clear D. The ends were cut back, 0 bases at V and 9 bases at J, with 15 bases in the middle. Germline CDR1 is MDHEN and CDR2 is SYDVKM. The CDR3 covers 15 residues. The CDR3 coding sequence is TGTGCCAGCAGTTTATGGACAATTAAAAGTGGTGAGCAGTTCTTC. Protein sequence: CASSLWTIKSGEQFF.

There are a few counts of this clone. CDR3: CASSSGLAGATDTQYF. The CDR3, as DNA: TGTGCCAGCAGCTCGGGACTAGCGGGAGCCACAGATACGCAGTATTTT. This chain uses TRBV11-2 with TRBJ2-3; 14 bases are shared with TRBD2. With V trimmed by 4 bases and J by 2 bases, 2 bases remained unmatched. The germline gives CDR1 SGHAT, CDR2 FQNNGV. This CDR3 is built from 16 residues. The full variable domain, its missing parts supplied by reference TRBV11-2 and TRBJ2-3, is EAGVAQSPRYKIIEKRQSVAFWCNPISGHATLYWYQQILGQGPKLLIQFQNNGVVDDSQLPKDRFSAERLKGVDSTLKIQPAKLEDSAVYLCASSSGLAGATDTQYFGPGTRLTVL.

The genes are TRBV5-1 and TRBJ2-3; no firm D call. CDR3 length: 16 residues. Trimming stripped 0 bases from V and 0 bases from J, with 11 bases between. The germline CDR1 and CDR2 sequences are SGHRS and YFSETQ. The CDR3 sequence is CASSLDRRSSTDTQYF. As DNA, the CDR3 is TGCGCCAGCAGCTTGGATCGACGATCTAGCACAGATACGCAGTATTTT.

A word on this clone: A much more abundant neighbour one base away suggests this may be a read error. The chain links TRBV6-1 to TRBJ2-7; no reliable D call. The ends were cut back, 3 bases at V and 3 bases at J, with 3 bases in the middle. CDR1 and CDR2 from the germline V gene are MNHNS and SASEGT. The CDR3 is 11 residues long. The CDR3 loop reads CASSDNYEQYF. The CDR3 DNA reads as TGTGCCAGCAGTGATAACTACGAGCAGTACTTC.

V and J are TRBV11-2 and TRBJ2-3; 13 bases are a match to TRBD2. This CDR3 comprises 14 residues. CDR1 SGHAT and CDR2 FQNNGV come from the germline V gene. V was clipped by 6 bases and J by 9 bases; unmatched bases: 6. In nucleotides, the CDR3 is TGTGCCAGCAGTTCCGGGACTAGCGGGGAAACGCAGTATTTT. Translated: CASSSGTSGETQYF.

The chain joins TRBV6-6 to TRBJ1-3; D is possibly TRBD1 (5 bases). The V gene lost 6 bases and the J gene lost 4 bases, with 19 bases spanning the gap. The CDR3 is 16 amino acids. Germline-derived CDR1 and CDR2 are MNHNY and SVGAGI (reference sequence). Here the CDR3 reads CASRSGAPLEGNTIYF. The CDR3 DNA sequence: TGTGCCAGCAGGTCCGGGGCCCCGCTTGAGGGAAACACCATATATTTT.

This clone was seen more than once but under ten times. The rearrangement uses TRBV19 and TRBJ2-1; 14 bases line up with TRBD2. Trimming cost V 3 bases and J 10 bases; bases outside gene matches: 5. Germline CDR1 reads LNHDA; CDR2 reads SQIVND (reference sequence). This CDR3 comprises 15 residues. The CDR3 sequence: CASSIGLAGGGEQFF. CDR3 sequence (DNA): TGTGCCAGTAGTATCGGACTAGCGGGAGGTGGAGAGCAGTTCTTC.

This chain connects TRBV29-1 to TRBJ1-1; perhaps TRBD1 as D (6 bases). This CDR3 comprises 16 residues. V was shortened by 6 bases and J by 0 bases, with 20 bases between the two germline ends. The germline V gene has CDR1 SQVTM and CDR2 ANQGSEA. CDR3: CSVKDSRGSMNTEAFF. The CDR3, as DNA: TGCAGCGTAAAGGACAGCCGGGGATCCATGAACACTGAAGCTTTCTTT.

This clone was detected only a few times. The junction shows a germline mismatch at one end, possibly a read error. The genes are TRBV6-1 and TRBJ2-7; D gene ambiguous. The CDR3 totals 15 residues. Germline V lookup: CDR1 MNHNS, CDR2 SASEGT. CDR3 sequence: CASIELGNPSREQYF. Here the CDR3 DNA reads TGTGCCAGCATTGAACTCGGAAACCCCAGCAGGGAGCAGTACTTC.

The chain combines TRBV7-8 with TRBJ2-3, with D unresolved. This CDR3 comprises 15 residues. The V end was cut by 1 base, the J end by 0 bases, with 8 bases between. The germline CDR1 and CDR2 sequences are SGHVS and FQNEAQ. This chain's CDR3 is CASSLVEQSTDTQYF. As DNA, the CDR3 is TGTGCCAGCAGCTTAGTAGAGCAGAGCACAGATACGCAGTATTTT. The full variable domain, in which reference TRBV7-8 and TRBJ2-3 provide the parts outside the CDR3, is GAGVSQSPRYKVAKRGQDVALRCDPISGHVSLFWYQQALGQGPEFLTYFQNEAQLDKSGLPSDRFFAERPEGSVSTLKIQRTQQEDSAVYLCASSLVEQSTDTQYFGPGTRLTVL.

The chain's CDR3 is CASSLVKWLAGGSDTQYF. DNA of the CDR3: TGTGCCAGCAGCTTAGTGAAGTGGCTAGCGGGAGGAAGCGATACGCAGTATTTT. V usage is TRBV7-9 and J usage is TRBJ2-3, with TRBD2 matching 11 bases. V lost 1 base and J lost 6; bases outside the gene matches: 12. The CDR3 spans 18 residues. Germline CDR1 is SEHNR and CDR2 is FQNEAQ (reference sequence). Full variable domain (missing parts from reference TRBV7-9 and TRBJ2-3): DTGVSQNPRHKITKRGQNVTFRCDPISEHNRLYWYRQTLGQGPEFLTYFQNEAQLEKSRLLSDRFSAERPKGSFSTLEIQRTEQGDSAMYLCASSLVKWLAGGSDTQYFGPGTRLTVL.

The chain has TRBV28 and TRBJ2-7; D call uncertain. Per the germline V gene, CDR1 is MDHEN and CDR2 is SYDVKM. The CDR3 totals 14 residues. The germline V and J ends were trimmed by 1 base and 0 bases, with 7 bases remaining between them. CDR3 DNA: TGTGCCAGCAGTTTATCACCGAGCTCCTACGAGCAGTACTTC. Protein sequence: CASSLSPSSYEQYF.

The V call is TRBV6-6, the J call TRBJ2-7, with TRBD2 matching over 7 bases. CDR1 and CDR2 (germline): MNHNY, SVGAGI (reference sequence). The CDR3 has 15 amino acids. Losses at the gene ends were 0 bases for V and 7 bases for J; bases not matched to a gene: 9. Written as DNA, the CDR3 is TGTGCCAGCAGTTACTCCCCGGCGGGGGTGGGGGAGCAGTACTTC. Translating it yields CASSYSPAGVGEQYF.